One sample yielded the 21 T cell receptor beta chains listed below, sequenced in a study of PD-L1 blockade in urothelial cancer. Profiled with immunoSEQ multiplex PCR; TCRdb holds only in-frame clones, not every one. The sample has 45,000 or so clones; roughly four fifths are singletons. Sample: PBMCs, taken around atezolizumab (anti-PD-L1) treatment. The receptors derive from a man in his 70s with urothelial cancer.

This clone occurred a few times. V is TRBV5-6 and J is TRBJ1-2; D might be TRBD1 (6 bases). This CDR3 has 13 residues. Looked up from germline, CDR1 is SGHDT and CDR2 is YYEEEE. Trimming shortened V by 4 bases and J by 6 bases, and 13 bases separated the two germline ends. The chain's CDR3 is CASSPGQAHGYTF. The CDR3 bases are TGTGCCAGCAGCCCGGGACAAGCCCATGGCTACACCTTC.

This clone has only one observation. The genes are TRBV28 and TRBJ2-7; TRBD1 matches at 7 bases. V shed 8 bases, J shed 5 bases, and the junction held 12 bases outside the gene matches. This CDR3 is 14 amino acids long. Germline V gene lookup returns CDR1 MDHEN and CDR2 SYDVKM. The DNA of the CDR3 is TGTGCCAGCTCCCCCAGGACAGGTTGGGACGAGCAGTACTTC. Protein product: CASSPRTGWDEQYF.

The gene calls are TRBV29-1 and TRBJ2-5; D possibly corresponds to TRBD1 (5 bases). The CDR3 length is 13 residues. Trimming took off 4 bases at V and 3 bases at J, with 12 bases between the two ends. CDR1 and CDR2 from the germline V gene are SQVTM and ANQGSEA. CDR3 loop: CSVGGRAKETQYF. The CDR3, as DNA: TGCAGCGTTGGGGGCAGGGCGAAAGAGACCCAGTACTTC.

This sequence joins TRBV19 and TRBJ1-4; D unresolved. The CDR3 is made up of 12 amino acids. V gave up 7 bases and J gave up 5 bases, with 8 bases separating them. Looked up from germline, CDR1 is LNHDA and CDR2 is SQIVND (reference sequence). The DNA of the CDR3 is TGTGCCAGTATCGACACAAATGAAAAACTGTTTTTT. Translation: CASIDTNEKLFF. Drawing the rest from reference TRBV19 and TRBJ1-4, the complete variable domain is DGGITQSPKYLFRKEGQNVTLSCEQNLNHDAMYWYRQDPGQGLRLIYYSQIVNDFQKGDIAEGYSVSREKKESFPLTVTSAQKNPTAFYLCASIDTNEKLFFGSGTQLSVL.

The chain links TRBV11-3 to TRBJ1-5; the D gene is possibly TRBD1 (5 bases). The CDR3 runs to 15 residues. Germline loops: CDR1 SGHNT, CDR2 YENEEA. Trimming left V 10 bases short and J 0 bases short, with 16 bases between. CDR3: CANTSDTYSNQPQHF. The CDR3 DNA follows: TGTGCCAATACTTCGGACACCTATAGCAATCAGCCCCAGCATTTT.

The J gene is TRBJ1-3, the V gene TRBV27, with D perhaps TRBD1 (6 bases). The V end was cut by 5 bases, the J end by 4 bases, with 12 bases between. CDR3 length: 14 amino acids. Germline CDR1 and CDR2: MNHEY and SMNVEV (reference sequence). The chain's CDR3 is CASSPLGQGNTIYF. As DNA, the CDR3 is TGTGCCAGCAGTCCCCTCGGACAGGGAAACACCATATATTTT.

This clone was seen more than once but under ten times. V and J are TRBV21-1 and TRBJ2-6; the table's D gene call, TRBD1, was not cross checked with the DNA. TRBV21-1 is noted as a pseudogene. The length of the CDR3 is 16 residues. The CDR3 region is CASSSPGSSGANVLTF. CDR3 coding DNA: TGTGCCAGCAGCTCTCCAGGAAGCTCTGGGGCCAACGTCCTGACTTTC.

The V and J genes are TRBV30 and TRBJ1-2; no clear D gene. The V gene's germline CDR1 is GTSNPN and CDR2 SVGIG (reference sequence). V was shortened by 8 bases and J by 1 base, with 8 bases between the two germline ends. The CDR3 covers 11 residues. CDR3 sequence (DNA): TGTGCCGGAGTGGGTAACTATGGCTACACCTTC. It is translated as CAGVGNYGYTF.

The chain links TRBV11-1 to TRBJ2-7, with D tentatively TRBD2 (6 bases). This CDR3 region has 15 residues. V shed 4 bases and J shed 2 bases, with 15 bases lying between them. CDR1 and CDR2 from the germline V gene are SGHAT and FQDESV (reference sequence). The CDR3 sequence is CASSSSREPAYEQYF. The CDR3 DNA sequence: TGTGCCAGCAGCTCGAGTCGGGAGCCCGCCTACGAGCAGTACTTC. The entire variable domain, with the rest obtained from reference TRBV11-1 and TRBJ2-7, is as follows: EAEVAQSPRYKITEKSQAVAFWCDPISGHATLYWYRQILGQGPELLVQFQDESVVDDSQLPKDRFSAERLKGVDSTLKIQPAELGDSAMYLCASSSSREPAYEQYFGPGTRLTVT.

The chain recombines TRBV7-2 with TRBJ2-4, with 11 bases that match TRBD2. Trimming cost V 5 bases and J 8 bases; bases outside gene matches: 8. Per germline, CDR1 SGHTA and CDR2 FQGNSA. The CDR3 loop spans 15 amino acids. CDR3 loop: CASSGTSGPGDIQYF. The CDR3 DNA follows: TGTGCCAGCAGCGGGACTAGCGGCCCGGGGGACATTCAGTACTTC. The full variable domain, completed using reference TRBV7-2 and TRBJ2-4, is GAGVSQSPSNKVTEKGKDVELRCDPISGHTALYWYRQSLGQGLEFLIYFQGNSAPDKSGLPSDRFSAERTGGSVSTLTIQRTQQEDSAVYLCASSGTSGPGDIQYFGAGTRLSVL.

The chain is built from TRBV14 and TRBJ2-5; D gene uncertain. CDR1 is SGHDN and CDR2 is FVKESK in the germline V gene. Trimming took off 1 base at V and 5 bases at J, with 5 bases between the two ends. The CDR3 is 12 amino acids. The CDR3 region has the DNA TGTGCCAGCAGCCAAGTGAGTGAGACCCAGTACTTC. Its protein product is CASSQVSETQYF.

This chain joins TRBV19 and TRBJ1-1, with TRBD1 matching 10 bases. Germline trimming cut 5 bases from V and 3 bases from J; bases unmatched to any gene: 9. CDR1 LNHDA and CDR2 SQIVND come from the germline V gene (reference sequence). This CDR3 has 16 residues. DNA for the CDR3: TGTGCCAGTAGTGTTGGGGACAGGGGAAAATACACTGAAGCTTTCTTT. Translating gives CASSVGDRGKYTEAFF. Together with reference TRBV19 and TRBJ1-1, the CDR3 gives the full variable domain: DGGITQSPKYLFRKEGQNVTLSCEQNLNHDAMYWYRQDPGQGLRLIYYSQIVNDFQKGDIAEGYSVSREKKESFPLTVTSAQKNPTAFYLCASSVGDRGKYTEAFFGQGTRLTVV.

The rearrangement links TRBV5-1 to TRBJ1-2, with D possibly TRBD1 on 6 matching bases. This CDR3 has 15 residues. Germline loops: CDR1 SGHRS, CDR2 YFSETQ. Between the trimmed V and J ends, which lost 4 bases and 0 bases, there was a span of 13 bases. The CDR3 loop is CASSAGQTSNYGYTF. CDR3 in DNA: TGCGCCAGCAGCGCCGGACAGACCTCTAACTATGGCTACACCTTC.

Only one count was recorded for this clone. The CDR3 here is CASSTYRGRDTEAFF. CDR3 sequence (DNA): TGTGCCAGCAGCACATACAGGGGGCGGGACACTGAAGCTTTCTTT. The chain links TRBV28 to TRBJ1-1; 9 bases match TRBD1. The J segment lost 3 bases and the V segment lost 6 bases, leaving 8 bases of the junction unmatched. Germline values: CDR1 MDHEN, CDR2 SYDVKM. CDR3 length: 15 residues. The whole variable domain, remainder taken from reference TRBV28 and TRBJ1-1, is DVKVTQSSRYLVKRTGEKVFLECVQDMDHENMFWYRQDPGLGLRLIYFSYDVKMKEKGDIPEGYSVSREKKERFSLILESASTNQTSMYLCASSTYRGRDTEAFFGQGTRLTVV.

The J gene is TRBJ2-7, the V gene TRBV27; a weak D match, TRBD1 (6 bases). Germline V gene data show CDR1 as MNHEY and CDR2 as SMNVEV (reference sequence). The CDR3 is made up of 13 amino acids. V was pared by 5 bases and J by 3 bases, with 11 bases between. This CDR3 is CASSLDSGYEQYF. For the CDR3, the DNA is TGTGCCAGCAGTCTGGACAGCGGCTACGAGCAGTACTTC.

The chain couples TRBV7-2 to TRBJ2-5; 14 positions agree with TRBD2. Germline lookup yields CDR1 SGHTA and CDR2 FQGNSA. This CDR3 has 16 residues. V lost 5 bases and J lost 5; bases outside the gene matches: 7. The CDR3 loop reads CASSTGLAGDGETQYF. Here the CDR3 DNA reads TGTGCCAGCAGCACGGGACTAGCGGGAGATGGCGAGACCCAGTACTTC.

This clone was detected only a few times. The V gene is TRBV6-1, the J gene TRBJ2-1; possible D gene TRBD1, 6 bases. CDR3 length: 19 amino acids. Per germline, CDR1 MNHNS and CDR2 SASEGT. V was trimmed by 4 bases and J by 4 bases, leaving 26 bases between them. CDR3 DNA: TGTGCCAGCAGTGTCCCCCAAACCGGGACACGGAAGCGTTACAATGAGCAGTTCTTC. Its translation: CASSVPQTGTRKRYNEQFF.

The rearrangement uses TRBV19 and TRBJ2-2, with D uncertain. Trimming took 3 bases from V and 5 from J, leaving 10 bases between them. The germline V gene has CDR1 LNHDA and CDR2 SQIVND (reference sequence). CDR3 length: 14 amino acids. CDR3 sequence (DNA): TGTGCCAGTAGTATCCGTTCAGTGACCGGGGAGCTGTTTTTT. This encodes CASSIRSVTGELFF.

The rearrangement uses TRBV7-2 and TRBJ2-2; D uncertain. Trimming removed 4 bases at V and 5 bases at J, with 11 bases between. Germline CDR1 reads SGHTA; CDR2 reads FQGNSA. There are 14 residues in the CDR3. The DNA of the CDR3 is TGTGCCAGCAGCTCACGTTTTCAGACCGGGGAGCTGTTTTTT. It encodes CASSSRFQTGELFF.

The gene calls are TRBV19 and TRBJ1-5, with D possibly TRBD1 on 5 matching bases. This CDR3 is built from 13 residues. V dropped 8 bases and J dropped 6 bases, with 14 bases sitting between them. Germline loops: CDR1 LNHDA, CDR2 SQIVND (reference sequence). The CDR3 DNA follows: TGTGCCAGTGGCCCCTACAGGCCTCAGCCCCAGCATTTT. Translating it yields CASGPYRPQPQHF.

The chain carries TRBV15 and TRBJ1-2; D is perhaps TRBD1 (6 bases). CDR3 length: 15 residues. Germline V gives CDR1 LNHNV, CDR2 YYDKDF (reference sequence). Trimming cost V 0 bases and J 4 bases, with 12 bases left between them. The CDR3 bases are TGTGCCACCAGCAGAGATCTGGGGGCGCGCTATGGCTACACCTTC. Protein: CATSRDLGARYGYTF.